Presented here are 26 T cell receptor beta chains from one specimen sequenced in a study of control samples from healthy donors and cancer patients. Generated by immunoSEQ multiplex PCR, the TCRdb table keeps only in-frame clones and is missing some. This sample has some 94,000 clones, with 86% found just once. Specimen: blood. Receptors were obtained from a woman aged 50 to 60 in good health.

The chain combines TRBV19 with TRBJ1-6; 7 nucleotides agree with TRBD1. The CDR3 loop spans 15 amino acids. Germline assignment: CDR1 LNHDA and CDR2 SQIVND (reference sequence). Trimming cost V 8 bases and J 10 bases; bases outside gene matches: 14. Written as DNA, the CDR3 is TGTGCCAGTGGAAGCCCGGGACAGCTGGAATCACCCCTCCACTTT. Its translation is CASGSPGQLESPLHF.

The chain has TRBV21-1 and TRBJ2-7; the table names TRBD1, a call not compared with the DNA. TRBV21-1 is listed as a pseudogene. The CDR3 covers 16 residues. The CDR3 protein is CASSKISGTASYEQYF. DNA for the CDR3: TGTGCCAGCAGCAAAATCTCCGGGACAGCTAGCTACGAGCAGTACTTC.

J is TRBJ1-4 and V is TRBV28; a possible D gene is TRBD1 (6 bases). Germline-derived CDR1 and CDR2 are MDHEN and SYDVKM. Trimming cost V 5 bases and J 1 base, with 8 bases left between them. CDR3 size: 14 residues. CDR3 region: CASSQQGTNEKLFF. Here the CDR3 DNA reads TGTGCCAGCAGTCAACAGGGAACTAATGAAAAACTGTTTTTT.

This chain uses TRBV7-2 with TRBJ2-7; 9 nucleotides agree with TRBD1. V lost 5 bases, J lost 2 bases, and 7 bases stayed unmatched. This CDR3 region has 15 residues. The germline V gene has CDR1 SGHTA and CDR2 FQGNSA. CDR3 sequence reads: CASSKLGQGPYEQYF. CDR3 bases: TGTGCCAGCAGCAAATTGGGACAGGGACCCTACGAGCAGTACTTC.

The chain joins TRBV5-1 to TRBJ2-5, with D unclear. Germline CDR1 SGHRS, CDR2 YFSETQ. This CDR3 is built from 12 residues. V dropped 0 bases and J dropped 5 bases, with 5 bases sitting between them. CDR3 sequence: CASSLALETQYF. The CDR3 coding sequence is TGCGCCAGCAGCTTGGCCTTGGAGACCCAGTACTTC. Using reference TRBV5-1 and TRBJ2-5 for the parts outside the CDR3, the full variable domain is KAGVTQTPRYLIKTRGQQVTLSCSPISGHRSVSWYQQTPGQGLQFLFEYFSETQRNKGNFPGRFSGRQFSNSRSEMNVSTLELGDSALYLCASSLALETQYFGPGTRLLVL.

This chain links TRBV5-1 with TRBJ1-1; D gene unclear. The CDR3 runs to 13 residues. Germline lookup yields CDR1 SGHRS and CDR2 YFSETQ. V was trimmed by 0 bases and J by 1 base, leaving 4 bases between them. As DNA, the CDR3 is TGCGCCAGCAGCTTGGCGGGGAACACTGAAGCTTTCTTT. It translates to CASSLAGNTEAFF.

The rearrangement links TRBV19 to TRBJ1-5; TRBD1 agrees at 7 bases. The CDR3 consists of 15 residues. Germline CDR1 LNHDA, CDR2 SQIVND (reference sequence). V dropped 3 bases and J dropped 4; count of bases not matched to a gene: 6. CDR3 residues: CASSIKGGVNQPQHF. CDR3 DNA: TGTGCCAGTAGTATTAAAGGGGGCGTGAATCAGCCCCAGCATTTT. The variable domain in full, completed from reference TRBV19 and TRBJ1-5, reads DGGITQSPKYLFRKEGQNVTLSCEQNLNHDAMYWYRQDPGQGLRLIYYSQIVNDFQKGDIAEGYSVSREKKESFPLTVTSAQKNPTAFYLCASSIKGGVNQPQHFGDGTRLSIL.

The J gene is TRBJ2-3, the V gene TRBV10-3, with 8 bases that match TRBD2. Losses at the gene ends were 6 bases for V and 1 base for J; bases not matched to a gene: 6. Germline values: CDR1 ENHRY, CDR2 SYGVKD. The CDR3 spans 15 residues. The CDR3 loop reads CAIRLTGGGTDTQYF. The CDR3 DNA follows: TGTGCCATCAGGCTCACGGGGGGGGGCACAGATACGCAGTATTTT.

The rearrangement uses TRBV9 and TRBJ1-4, with D possibly being TRBD1 (6 bases). The CDR3 has 15 amino acids. Trimming cost V 4 bases and J 4 bases, with 14 bases left between them. The germline gives CDR1 SGDLS, CDR2 YYNGEE. CDR3 in DNA: TGTGCCAGCAGCAGCCGGGACAATCATAATGAAAAACTGTTTTTT. The encoded protein is CASSSRDNHNEKLFF.

The CDR3 loop is CASSLGTVLRYTF. The CDR3 DNA reads as TGTGCCAGCAGCCTGGGGACAGTCCTGCGCTACACCTTC. This chain connects TRBV3-1 (or the pseudogene TRBV3-2) to TRBJ1-2, with TRBD1 matching 7 bases. CDR3 length equals 13 residues. Trimming at V came to 4 bases and at J to 9 bases, leaving 8 bases not matched to a gene. Germline V gives CDR1 LGHDT, CDR2 YNNKEL (reference sequence).

This clone was detected only a few times. The V and J genes are TRBV19 and TRBJ2-2; TRBD1 matches at 10 bases. Germline V gives CDR1 LNHDA, CDR2 SQIVND (reference sequence). Trimming cost V 8 bases and J 5 bases; bases outside gene matches: 2. The CDR3 sequence is 13 residues long. The CDR3: CASDRGPTGELFF. The CDR3 DNA reads TGTGCCAGTGACAGGGGGCCTACCGGGGAGCTGTTTTTT.

The gene calls are TRBV28 and TRBJ2-1, with 10 bases identical to TRBD2. The CDR3 extends over 16 amino acids. V was pared by 10 bases and J by 4 bases, with 13 bases of the junction left unmatched. Germline loops: CDR1 MDHEN, CDR2 SYDVKM. This CDR3 is CATFPVGLAYYNEQFF. DNA of the CDR3: TGTGCCACCTTCCCGGTGGGACTAGCGTATTACAATGAGCAGTTCTTC.

The chain combines TRBV10-3 with TRBJ1-1; possibly TRBD1 for D (5 bases). CDR1 and CDR2 (germline): ENHRY, SYGVKD. This CDR3 comprises 14 residues. Trimming left V 1 base short and J 3 bases short, with 9 bases between. CDR3 sequence reads: CAISEFGGHTEAFF. CDR3 DNA sequence: TGTGCCATCAGTGAGTTCGGGGGTCACACTGAAGCTTTCTTT.

This rearrangement joins TRBV29-1 to TRBJ2-5, with 12 positions matching TRBD2. Trimming removed 3 bases from V and 0 bases from J; junction bases left unmatched: 11. Germline-derived CDR1 and CDR2 are SQVTM and ANQGSEA. The CDR3 length is 18 residues. CDR3 DNA: TGCAGCGTTGACCTGGCTAGCGGGAGGGATTGGTACCAAGAGACCCAGTACTTC. This encodes CSVDLASGRDWYQETQYF.

In this sample, this clone is medium-sized. The chain combines TRBV6-2 or TRBV6-3 with TRBJ1-6, with 10 bases identical to TRBD1. The CDR3 runs 15 residues. V lost 2 bases to trimming and J lost 10 bases; unmatched junction nucleotides: 5. Germline values: CDR1 MNHEY, CDR2 SVGEGT. The CDR3 loop reads CASSYPTGGESPLHF. CDR3 nucleotides: TGTGCCAGCAGTTACCCGACAGGGGGCGAGTCACCCCTCCACTTT.

This clone was seen once. V usage is TRBV4-1 and J usage is TRBJ1-5, with 7 bases lining up with TRBD1. The J segment lost 8 bases and the V segment lost 4 bases, leaving 8 bases of the junction unmatched. The germline gives CDR1 MGHRA, CDR2 YSYEKL. The CDR3 contains 14 residues. CDR3 residues: CASSLSRGGEPQHF. As DNA, the CDR3 is TGCGCCAGCAGCCTCTCCAGGGGGGGGGAGCCCCAGCATTTT.

A few counts support this clone. The chain is built from TRBV19 and TRBJ1-1; TRBD1 is a possible D gene (5 bases). V shed 3 bases and J shed 5 bases, with 16 bases lying between them. The CDR3 loop spans 15 amino acids. Germline CDR1 and CDR2: LNHDA and SQIVND (reference sequence). The CDR3 is CASSILREGRTEAFF. CDR3 DNA sequence: TGTGCCAGTAGTATCCTCAGGGAAGGAAGGACTGAAGCTTTCTTT.

This clone was picked up one time. The chain is built from TRBV12-3 or TRBV12-4 and TRBJ2-1; no firm D call. The germline V and J ends were trimmed by 2 bases and 9 bases, with 5 bases remaining between them. This CDR3 spans 11 amino acids. The DNA of the CDR3 is TGTGCCAGCAGTTTACGGGCTGAGCAGTTCTTC. It encodes CASSLRAEQFF.

J is TRBJ1-1 and V is TRBV6-4; the D gene is possibly TRBD1 (5 bases). The CDR3 consists of 12 residues. V lost 3 bases and J lost 13, with 15 bases in between. Looked up from germline, CDR1 is MRHNA and CDR2 is SNTAGT. CDR3 nucleotides: TGTGCCAGCAGTGAGGCGGGGGGAAATCTTTTCTTT. Amino acids: CASSEAGGNLFF.

This rearrangement joins TRBV2 to TRBJ1-2, with a possible D match to TRBD1 (5 bases). Trimming pared 6 bases from V and 0 bases from J, leaving 17 bases between. Germline CDR1 SNHLY, CDR2 FYNNEI. This CDR3 region has 16 residues. The CDR3 reads CASRATDNTANYGYTF. CDR3 DNA sequence: TGTGCCAGCAGAGCGACAGACAATACAGCTAACTATGGCTACACCTTC.

V and J are TRBV19 and TRBJ2-5; 9 nucleotides match TRBD1. The trim removed 6 bases at V and 5 bases at J, leaving 13 bases unmatched. In germline, CDR1 is LNHDA, CDR2 SQIVND (reference sequence). This CDR3 comprises 16 residues. CDR3 sequence reads: CASSKTSGTGRETQYF. The DNA of the CDR3 is TGTGCCAGTAGCAAGACGAGCGGGACAGGGAGGGAGACCCAGTACTTC.

The chain combines TRBV28 with TRBJ1-4; tentative D call: TRBD1 (6 bases). The CDR3 totals 14 residues. The germline V and J ends were trimmed by 2 bases and 14 bases, with 18 bases remaining between them. Germline V gives CDR1 MDHEN, CDR2 SYDVKM. CDR3 sequence reads: CASSLPRGTGFLFF. The DNA for the CDR3 is TGTGCCAGCAGTTTACCTCGGGGAACAGGGTTCCTGTTTTTT.

The chain combines TRBV6-6 with TRBJ1-5; 8 nucleotides line up with TRBD1. V was pared by 2 bases and J by 7 bases, with 10 bases of the junction left unmatched. The CDR3 covers 16 residues. CDR1 and CDR2 (germline): MNHNY, SVGAGI (reference sequence). The CDR3 is CASSYGQGGGWQPQHF. The CDR3, as DNA: TGTGCCAGCAGTTACGGACAGGGAGGAGGTTGGCAGCCCCAGCATTTT.

The V gene is TRBV3-1 (or the pseudogene TRBV3-2), the J gene TRBJ2-7, with TRBD2 matching 8 bases. Germline V gene data show CDR1 as LGHDT and CDR2 as YNNKEL (reference sequence). The CDR3 length is 17 residues. The V segment lost 0 bases and the J segment 3 bases; nucleotides outside the gene matches: 10. CDR3 bases: TGTGCCAGCAGCCAAGAATATCATACAGGGACTAGCTACGAGCAGTACTTC. Amino acids: CASSQEYHTGTSYEQYF.

This clone was counted a few times. The chain has TRBV7-2 and TRBJ2-2, with TRBD2 matching over 9 bases. Germline values: CDR1 SGHTA, CDR2 FQGNSA. J gave up 6 bases and V 3 bases, and 2 bases lay outside the gene matches. This CDR3 has 14 residues. This chain's CDR3 is CASSLSGGPGELFF. CDR3 coding DNA: TGTGCCAGCAGCTTGAGCGGGGGGCCCGGGGAGCTGTTTTTT.

This chain uses TRBV27 with TRBJ1-1; 9 bases are a match to TRBD1. The CDR3 consists of 13 residues. The V segment lost 5 bases and the J segment 7 bases; nucleotides outside the gene matches: 5. From germline, CDR1 is MNHEY and CDR2 SMNVEV (reference sequence). CDR3 region: CASSLGQGNEAFF. The CDR3 nucleotides are TGTGCCAGCAGTCTTGGACAGGGGAATGAAGCTTTCTTT.